This is a list of T cell receptor beta chains from one sample in a study of blood T cells in healthy people across ages. In TCRdb, the 5' RACE reads were re-called with MiXCR into one record per CDR3 protein. The sample comprises about 640,000 distinct CDR3 sequences, 58% of which are singletons, and 35% to 40% rests with the top ten. The material sequenced was blood. The receptors come from a man aged 55 to 69 in good health. Each CDR3 is given with its conserved first and last residue. Each record gives: clone size, V gene, D gene, J gene, CDR3 protein, CDR3 DNA. D genes are given only for firm matches. Part of the rows lack a size; the others show once, few, many or a class for expanded clones.

size: -; V: TRBV28; D: TRBD2; J: TRBJ2-3; CDR3: CASSLPALATDTQYF; DNA: TGTGCCAGCAGTTTACCCGCACTAGCGACAGATACGCAGTATTTT
size: few; V: TRBV29-1; D: -; J: TRBJ2-7; CDR3: CSVEMLREQYF; DNA: TGCAGCGTTGAAATGTTGCGCGAGCAGTACTTC
size: -; V: TRBV11-2; D: TRBD1; J: TRBJ1-1; CDR3: CASSFWRGPNTEAFF; DNA: TGTGCCAGCAGCTTTTGGAGGGGGCCGAACACTGAAGCTTTCTTT
size: -; V: TRBV5-6; D: -; J: TRBJ2-5; CDR3: CASSSNDREGQETQYF; DNA: TGTGCCAGCAGCTCAAACGACAGGGAGGGCCAAGAGACCCAGTACTTC
size: few; V: TRBV6-1; D: -; J: TRBJ2-7; CDR3: CASSERWGEQYF; DNA: TGTGCCAGCAGTGAACGTTGGGGCGAGCAGTACTTC
size: -; V: TRBV3-1; D: -; J: TRBJ2-5; CDR3: CASSPALGAQYF; DNA: TGTGCCAGCAGCCCTGCCCTGGGGGCCCAGTACTTC
size: once; V: TRBV9; D: -; J: TRBJ2-1; CDR3: CASSVVGQQYNEQFF; DNA: TGTGCCAGCAGCGTAGTAGGCCAGCAATACAATGAGCAGTTCTTC
size: -; V: TRBV7-4; D: TRBD2; J: TRBJ2-5; CDR3: CASSLGSLAGGQETQYF; DNA: TGTGCCAGCAGCTTAGGGAGTTTAGCGGGAGGGCAAGAGACCCAGTACTTC
size: -; V: TRBV5-1; D: TRBD1; J: TRBJ2-3; CDR3: CASSLPGQVGDTQYF; DNA: TGCGCCAGCAGCCTACCGGGACAGGTTGGAGATACGCAGTATTTT
size: once; V: TRBV29-1; D: TRBD1; J: TRBJ1-1; CDR3: CSVEEDYRGTEAFF; DNA: TGCAGCGTTGAAGAGGACTACAGGGGCACTGAAGCTTTCTTT
size: -; V: TRBV20-1; D: TRBD1; J: TRBJ1-5; CDR3: CSVKRQGADYQPQHF; DNA: TGCAGTGTGAAACGACAGGGCGCGGACTATCAGCCCCAGCATTTT
size: few; V: TRBV7-8; D: TRBD2; J: TRBJ2-4; CDR3: CASSRNGVAGRDIQYF; DNA: TGTGCCAGCAGCCGAAACGGGGTAGCAGGGAGGGACATTCAGTACTTC
size: once; V: TRBV3-1; D: -; J: TRBJ2-3; CDR3: CASSITGAPTDTQYF; DNA: TGTGCCAGCTCTATTACGGGGGCCCCCACAGATACGCAGTATTTT
size: -; V: TRBV6-5; D: -; J: TRBJ2-5; CDR3: CASSYPQAETQYF; DNA: TGTGCCAGCAGTTACCCTCAGGCGGAGACCCAGTACTTC
size: -; V: TRBV15; D: -; J: TRBJ2-7; CDR3: CATSSEGGNEQYF; DNA: TGTGCCACCAGCAGCGAGGGGGGAAACGAGCAGTACTTC